This T cell receptor (beta chain) appears in the sequencing data of a study of T-cell reconstitution after alpha-beta-depleted transplantation in children. Germline lookup yields CDR1 MNHEY and CDR2 SVGAGI. CDR3 length: 15 residues. V gave up 2 bases and J gave up 4 bases; unmatched junction bases: 8. Preparation of the TCRbeta library was carried out with unique molecular identifiers. Each CDR3 protein gets one entry after TCRdb re-called the PCR reads with MiXCR. The sample records 200,000 to 250,000 distinct CDR3 sequences, approximately 9.8% being singletons. In this sample, this clonotype turned up many times.

This sequence was found in a human donor who donated a stem cell graft to a child with SCID. Material: PBMCs from the stem cell graft donor, obtained from the stem cell graft. The chain employs TRBV6-5 and TRBJ2-7; 7 positions agree with TRBD1. CDR3 coding DNA: TGTGCCAGCAGTTACGCGGGCAGGGGGTCGTACGAGCAGTACTTC. Protein sequence: CASSYAGRGSYEQYF.